The table lists the clone carrying this TCR beta chain with a count of one. As processed by the authors: Reference gene primer amplification gave estimated nucleated cell counts. Assay used: immunoSEQ multiplex PCR; TCRdb lists only in-frame clones, some missing. That table gives V, J and clone size, and the DNA gave D and trimming. The table lists around 290,000 clones, roughly 90% of them singletons, with approximately 4.2% in the top ten. The data derive from a study of blood T cell repertoires in COVID-19. J lost 5 bases, V lost 5 bases, and 4 bases had no gene match. CDR1 is SEHNR, CDR2 FQNEAQ, per germline (reference sequence). The CDR3 sequence is 14 residues long.

This TCR came from a man aged 35 to 55 with acute or convalescent COVID-19. The V gene is TRBV7-9, the J gene TRBJ2-3, with 10 bases lining up with TRBD2. Sequencing was done on a sample of peripheral blood. The CDR3, as DNA: TGTGCCAGCAGCCCGGGACTAGCGCTAGATACGCAGTATTTT. Amino acids: CASSPGLALDTQYF. The whole variable domain, filled in from reference TRBV7-9 and TRBJ2-3, reads DTGVSQNPRHKITKRGQNVTFRCDPISEHNRLYWYRQTLGQGPEFLTYFQNEAQLEKSRLLSDRFSAERPKGSFSTLEIQRTEQGDSAMYLCASSPGLALDTQYFGPGTRLTVL.